The sequence of this T cell receptor beta chain was determined in a study of blood T cell repertoires in COVID-19. Study-wide context: In each case, the material was cDNA or gDNA derived from T cells, B-cell-depleted T cells, or PBMCs.

Original data processing: How many nucleated cells were present was estimated from reference gene primer amplification. Only in-frame clones appear in the TCRdb table, and some are missing; sequencing was by immunoSEQ multiplex PCR. V and J calls and clone size follow that table, whereas D and trimming were derived from the DNA. The profile shows 25,000 to 35,000 clones, 75% to 90% of them singletons. The sequencing input was peripheral blood. The TCR sequence derives from a human donor in a cohort sampled during active COVID-19.

CDR3 sequence: CASSPWQGAGDTEAFF. Written as DNA, the CDR3 is TGTGCCAGCTCACCGTGGCAGGGGGCTGGAGACACTGAAGCTTTCTTT. The chain recombines TRBV18 with TRBJ1-1, with 8 bases that match TRBD1. The V and J ends lost 3 bases and 3 bases, in that order; junction bases with no gene match: 9. The CDR3 runs to 16 residues. CDR1 KGHSH and CDR2 LQKENI come from the germline V gene.